Listed here are 14 T cell receptor beta chains from one sample, sequenced in a study of T cells after yellow fever vaccination (dated by TCRdb to 2018 to 2020). The treatment or condition tag for this specimen amounts to: live attenuated yellow fever vaccine strain. Receptor amplification or capture employed 5' RACE. TCRdb lists the instrument as Illumina HiSeq 2500. TCRdb redid the processing of the public reads, applying fastp at Q25 and MiXCR, and retained in-frame beta chains. All rows with the same CDR3 protein become a single entry with the most common DNA and genes. The sample table shows 300,000 to 400,000 distinct CDR3 sequences, and 8.7% are seen once. The ten largest clones represent under 20% of the sample. The sample consisted of PBMCs, taken on the day of the first yellow fever vaccination. The receptors derive from a man younger than 30 who received the YFV17D yellow fever vaccine.

The sample holds a few counts of this clonotype. The gene calls are TRBV4-1 and TRBJ1-1, with D possibly being TRBD1 (5 bases). Germline V CDR1 and CDR2: MGHRA, YSYEKL. CDR3 length: 17 residues. Trimming stripped 8 bases from V and 6 bases from J, with 28 bases between. The DNA for the CDR3 is TGCGCCAGCGCAAGCAGACTAACCGGGTCGAGAGGGGCTGAAGCTTTCTTT. Protein sequence: CASASRLTGSRGAEAFF.

This clonotype was found many times. The chain joins TRBV12-3 or TRBV12-4 to TRBJ2-3, with D possibly TRBD2 on 5 matching bases. This CDR3 spans 13 amino acids. V lost 7 bases, J lost 6 bases, and 14 bases lay in between. In nucleotides, the CDR3 is TGTGCCAGCAAACTAGGGCGGTTTGATACGCAGTATTTT. It yields the protein CASKLGRFDTQYF.

This clonotype was recorded many times. The chain is built from TRBV29-1 and TRBJ2-7; 9 bases map to TRBD1. The V gene's germline CDR1 is SQVTM and CDR2 ANQGSEA. The V and J ends lost 5 bases and 6 bases, in that order; junction bases with no gene match: 2. This CDR3 spans 11 amino acids. This chain's CDR3 is CSVRGQGEQYV. The DNA for the CDR3 is TGCAGCGTTCGGGGACAGGGCGAGCAGTACGTC.

This clonotype has at least ten counts. This chain links TRBV5-6 with TRBJ1-2; possibly TRBD1 for D (5 bases). The CDR3 spans 14 residues. V was pared by 3 bases and J by 2 bases, with 11 bases between. Germline assignment: CDR1 SGHDT and CDR2 YYEEEE. The CDR3 DNA sequence: TGTGCCAGCAGCTACCTGGGGGAAAACTATGGCTACACCTTC. This translates into CASSYLGENYGYTF.

This clonotype was found a few times. The rearrangement joins TRBV9 to TRBJ2-5; D gene ambiguous. There are 13 residues in the CDR3. Trimming pared 0 bases from V and 0 bases from J, leaving 3 bases between. Germline V CDR1 and CDR2: SGDLS, YYNGEE. DNA of the CDR3: TGTGCCAGCAGCGTAGGAGACCAAGAGACCCAGTACTTC. The encoded protein is CASSVGDQETQYF.

This clonotype turned up a few times. V and J are TRBV5-1 and TRBJ2-4; D gene ambiguous. Germline-derived CDR1 and CDR2 are SGHRS and YFSETQ. The V end lost 0 bases, the J end lost 7 bases, and 14 bases lay between the germline ends. This CDR3 spans 15 amino acids. The CDR3: CASSLDNRAKNIQYF. As DNA, the CDR3 is TGCGCCAGCAGCTTGGATAACAGAGCAAAGAACATTCAGTACTTC.

The DNA for the CDR3 is TGCGCCAGCAGCGAACAGGGTGTTGGTTCACCCCTCCACTTT. It specifies CASSEQGVGSPLHF. The rearrangement links TRBV5-1 to TRBJ1-6; perhaps TRBD1 as D (6 bases). The CDR3 loop spans 14 amino acids. V lost 4 bases to trimming and J lost 9 bases, with 14 bases between them. Germline V gives CDR1 SGHRS, CDR2 YFSETQ. Complete variable domain (other parts from reference TRBV5-1 and TRBJ1-6): KAGVTQTPRYLIKTRGQQVTLSCSPISGHRSVSWYQQTPGQGLQFLFEYFSETQRNKGNFPGRFSGRQFSNSRSEMNVSTLELGDSALYLCASSEQGVGSPLHFGNGTRLTVT.

The sample holds many counts of this clonotype. This rearrangement joins TRBV18 to TRBJ1-1; D gene unclear. The CDR3 extends over 12 amino acids. CDR1 and CDR2 (germline): KGHSH, LQKENI. Trimming removed 2 bases at V and 4 bases at J, with 5 bases between. CDR3 nucleotide sequence: TGTGCCAGCTCACCAACAAGCACTGAAGCTTTCTTT. Protein sequence: CASSPTSTEAFF.

A few counts support this clonotype. J is TRBJ2-3 and V is TRBV14; D is unclear. The V end lost 1 base, the J end lost 11 bases, and 16 bases lay between the germline ends. The CDR3 has 14 amino acids. Germline values: CDR1 SGHDN, CDR2 FVKESK. In nucleotides, the CDR3 is TGTGCCAGCAGCCAAGGCACCCTAGGTCATGGGCAGTATTTT. Its translation: CASSQGTLGHGQYF.

V usage is TRBV3-1 and J usage is TRBJ2-7; D is unresolved. Looked up from germline, CDR1 is LGHDT and CDR2 is YNNKEL (reference sequence). This CDR3 spans 14 amino acids. V was shortened by 2 bases and J by 4 bases, with 12 bases between the two germline ends. CDR3 nucleotide sequence: TGTGCCAGCAGCCAATTGGACGGACCTTACGAGCAGTACTTC. Translated: CASSQLDGPYEQYF.

This clonotype was counted a few times. V usage is TRBV6-1 and J usage is TRBJ2-7, with a possible D match to TRBD1 (7 bases). The CDR3 is made up of 15 amino acids. Germline CDR1 is MNHNS and CDR2 is SASEGT. Trimming took off 5 bases at V and 2 bases at J, with 16 bases between the two ends. In nucleotides, the CDR3 is TGTGCCAGCAGTCCCCGGGCAGGGGGGACCTACGAGCAGTACGTC. Amino acids: CASSPRAGGTYEQYV.

The V call is TRBV7-9, the J call TRBJ2-5, with 8 positions matching TRBD1. V was clipped by 5 bases and J by 3 bases; unmatched bases: 5. CDR1 and CDR2 from the germline V gene are SEHNR and FQNEAQ (reference sequence). The length of the CDR3 is 14 residues. The CDR3 nucleotides are TGTGCCAGCAGCACTCCGGGACAGGAAGAGACCCAGTACTTC. This sequence encodes CASSTPGQEETQYF.

This clonotype was detected a few times. The J gene is TRBJ2-1, the V gene TRBV28, with D possibly matching TRBD2 (5 bases). Germline assignment: CDR1 MDHEN and CDR2 SYDVKM. The CDR3 covers 17 residues. Trimming cost V 1 base and J 0 bases, with 13 bases left between them. The CDR3 sequence: CASSLYASRDSYNEQFF. The DNA for the CDR3 is TGTGCCAGCAGTTTATACGCTAGCCGGGACTCCTACAATGAGCAGTTCTTC.

V gene TRBV19 combines with J gene TRBJ2-5, with a weak D call TRBD2 (5 bases). The CDR3 is made up of 13 amino acids. The V gene's germline CDR1 is LNHDA and CDR2 SQIVND (reference sequence). V was trimmed by 3 bases and J by 4 bases, leaving 9 bases between them. The CDR3 sequence is CASSMTRGETQYF. CDR3 in DNA: TGTGCCAGTAGTATGACCCGGGGAGAGACCCAGTACTTC.